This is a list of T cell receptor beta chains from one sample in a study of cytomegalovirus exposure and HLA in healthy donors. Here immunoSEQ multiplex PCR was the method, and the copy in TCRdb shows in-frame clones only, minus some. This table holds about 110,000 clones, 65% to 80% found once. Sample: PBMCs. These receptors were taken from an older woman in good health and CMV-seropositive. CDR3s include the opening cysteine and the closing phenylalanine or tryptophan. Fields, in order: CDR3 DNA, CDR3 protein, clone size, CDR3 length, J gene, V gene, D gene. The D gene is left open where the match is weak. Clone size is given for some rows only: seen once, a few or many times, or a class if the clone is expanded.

cdr3_nt: TGTGCCAGCAGCCCAGGACAGGGGGCGTATGGCTACACCTTC
cdr3_aa: CASSPGQGAYGYTF
clone_size: .
cdr3_length: 14
j_call: TRBJ1-2
v_call: TRBV7-9
d_call: TRBD1

cdr3_nt: TGTGCCAGCAGCGTGGGACAGGGGTTGGTATCTGGCTACACCTTC
cdr3_aa: CASSVGQGLVSGYTF
clone_size: .
cdr3_length: 15
j_call: TRBJ1-2
v_call: TRBV9
d_call: TRBD1

cdr3_nt: TGCGCCAGCAGCTTGGGTTCGGGGGGCGTTCAGCCCCAGCATTTT
cdr3_aa: CASSLGSGGVQPQHF
clone_size: .
cdr3_length: 15
j_call: TRBJ1-5
v_call: TRBV5-1
d_call: .

cdr3_nt: TGTGCCAGCAGTCGACCGACAGGGGACACCGGGGAGCTGTTTTTT
cdr3_aa: CASSRPTGDTGELFF
clone_size: .
cdr3_length: 15
j_call: TRBJ2-2
v_call: TRBV7-8
d_call: TRBD1

cdr3_nt: TGTGCCAGCAGCCTCAGAGCGGCAGCACAAGAGACCCAGTACTTC
cdr3_aa: CASSLRAAAQETQYF
clone_size: .
cdr3_length: 15
j_call: TRBJ2-5
v_call: TRBV9
d_call: .

cdr3_nt: TGTGCCAGCAGCGTCGGCAGCGGCTCTGGGGCCAACGTCCTGACTTTC
cdr3_aa: CASSVGSGSGANVLTF
clone_size: .
cdr3_length: 16
j_call: TRBJ2-6
v_call: TRBV9
d_call: .

cdr3_nt: TGCGCCAGCAGCTTGACAGGGGGTAGCACTGAAGCTTTCTTT
cdr3_aa: CASSLTGGSTEAFF
clone_size: .
cdr3_length: 14
j_call: TRBJ1-1
v_call: TRBV5-1
d_call: TRBD1

cdr3_nt: TGTGCCAGCAGTGACTCGGGGACGGGGGAGAGTGGCTACACCTTC
cdr3_aa: CASSDSGTGESGYTF
clone_size: .
cdr3_length: 15
j_call: TRBJ1-2
v_call: TRBV6-4
d_call: .

cdr3_nt: TGTGCCAGCAGCGACAGGGGGTTAGGCACGCAGTACTTC
cdr3_aa: CASSDRGLGTQYF
clone_size: .
cdr3_length: 13
j_call: TRBJ2-7
v_call: TRBV2
d_call: TRBD1

cdr3_nt: TGTGCCAGCAGTGGGGGGGTTGGCGAGCAGTACTTC
cdr3_aa: CASSGGVGEQYF
clone_size: .
cdr3_length: 12
j_call: TRBJ2-7
v_call: TRBV6-5
d_call: TRBD2

cdr3_nt: TGCGCCAGCAGCCAAACCGGGACAGGTAGGAATGAGCAGTTCTTC
cdr3_aa: CASSQTGTGRNEQFF
clone_size: .
cdr3_length: 15
j_call: TRBJ2-1
v_call: TRBV5-1
d_call: TRBD1

cdr3_nt: TGTGCCAGCAGCACTACCGGGGACAGAGACGGGGAGCTGTTTTTT
cdr3_aa: CASSTTGDRDGELFF
clone_size: .
cdr3_length: 15
j_call: TRBJ2-2
v_call: TRBV7-6
d_call: TRBD1

cdr3_nt: TGTGCCAGCAGTTCCATATCGGCCAGGGATAACTATGGCTACACCTTC
cdr3_aa: CASSSISARDNYGYTF
clone_size: .
cdr3_length: 16
j_call: TRBJ1-2
v_call: TRBV6-5
d_call: .

cdr3_nt: TGCGCCAGCAGCCCCCCTTTACAGGGGCAAGGGGAAAAACTGTTTTTT
cdr3_aa: CASSPPLQGQGEKLFF
clone_size: .
cdr3_length: 16
j_call: TRBJ1-4
v_call: TRBV5-1
d_call: TRBD1

cdr3_nt: TGTGCCAGCAGCTTAGAGTTCGGCGGATTGCAAAACATTCAGTACTTC
cdr3_aa: CASSLEFGGLQNIQYF
clone_size: .
cdr3_length: 16
j_call: TRBJ2-4
v_call: TRBV7-2
d_call: .

cdr3_nt: TGTGCCAGCAGCAACGACAGGGATAACACTGAAGCTTTCTTT
cdr3_aa: CASSNDRDNTEAFF
clone_size: .
cdr3_length: 14
j_call: TRBJ1-1
v_call: TRBV7-9
d_call: TRBD1

cdr3_nt: TGTGCCAGCAGTTGGCAGGGATCGGGGAACACTGAAGCTTTCTTT
cdr3_aa: CASSWQGSGNTEAFF
clone_size: .
cdr3_length: 15
j_call: TRBJ1-1
v_call: TRBV6-1
d_call: .

cdr3_nt: TGTGCCAGTAGTCTCCTCCTGGGGAGACTGTTTTTT
cdr3_aa: CASSLLLGRLFF
clone_size: few
cdr3_length: 12
j_call: TRBJ1-4
v_call: TRBV19
d_call: .

cdr3_nt: TGTGCCAGCAGCCGAGAAAGCGGGAATGAGCAGTTCTTC
cdr3_aa: CASSRESGNEQFF
clone_size: .
cdr3_length: 13
j_call: TRBJ2-1
v_call: TRBV11-3
d_call: .

cdr3_nt: TGTGCCAGCAGCGCCGCAGGGGGAAAAGAGACCCAGTACTTC
cdr3_aa: CASSAAGGKETQYF
clone_size: .
cdr3_length: 14
j_call: TRBJ2-5
v_call: TRBV7-3
d_call: TRBD1

cdr3_nt: TGTGCCAGCAGCTTAGTCCGGACAGACACAGATACGCAGTATTTT
cdr3_aa: CASSLVRTDTDTQYF
clone_size: .
cdr3_length: 15
j_call: TRBJ2-3
v_call: TRBV11-2
d_call: .

cdr3_nt: TGTGCCAGCAGTTACGCCGGTAATCAGCCCCAGCATTTT
cdr3_aa: CASSYAGNQPQHF
clone_size: .
cdr3_length: 13
j_call: TRBJ1-5
v_call: TRBV6-5
d_call: .

cdr3_nt: TGTGCCAGCTCACCAAGGACTAGCCCCTACGAGCAGTACTTC
cdr3_aa: CASSPRTSPYEQYF
clone_size: .
cdr3_length: 14
j_call: TRBJ2-7
v_call: TRBV18
d_call: TRBD2

cdr3_nt: TGTGCCAGCAGCCAAGAGGAACTACCCTACAATGAGCAGTTCTTC
cdr3_aa: CASSQEELPYNEQFF
clone_size: .
cdr3_length: 15
j_call: TRBJ2-1
v_call: TRBV4-2
d_call: .

cdr3_nt: TGTGCCAGCAGCTGGGTAGGGGCTCGACAGTTCTTC
cdr3_aa: CASSWVGARQFF
clone_size: .
cdr3_length: 12
j_call: TRBJ2-1
v_call: TRBV13
d_call: .

cdr3_nt: TGTGCCAGCAGCCGGATGACAGGAGAGGGTCAGCCCCAGCATTTT
cdr3_aa: CASSRMTGEGQPQHF
clone_size: .
cdr3_length: 15
j_call: TRBJ1-5
v_call: TRBV5-5
d_call: .

cdr3_nt: TGTGCCAGCAGCTCGGGACATTTCTATGGCTACACCTTC
cdr3_aa: CASSSGHFYGYTF
clone_size: .
cdr3_length: 13
j_call: TRBJ1-2
v_call: TRBV7-3
d_call: .

cdr3_nt: TGTGCCAGCAGTAAGCAGGGGCTAAACACCGGGGAGCTGTTTTTT
cdr3_aa: CASSKQGLNTGELFF
clone_size: .
cdr3_length: 15
j_call: TRBJ2-2
v_call: TRBV7-9
d_call: .

cdr3_nt: TGCGCCAGCAGCTTGATAGCGGGAGCTAGCGAGCAGTACTTC
cdr3_aa: CASSLIAGASEQYF
clone_size: .
cdr3_length: 14
j_call: TRBJ2-7
v_call: TRBV5-1
d_call: TRBD2

cdr3_nt: TGTGCCAGCAGCCCCTCTCAGGGGATCTATGGCTACACCTTC
cdr3_aa: CASSPSQGIYGYTF
clone_size: .
cdr3_length: 14
j_call: TRBJ1-2
v_call: TRBV11-2
d_call: .

cdr3_nt: TGTGCCAGCAGTTTATTCCAACCTAGCTCCTACGAGCAGTACTTC
cdr3_aa: CASSLFQPSSYEQYF
clone_size: .
cdr3_length: 15
j_call: TRBJ2-7
v_call: TRBV28
d_call: .

cdr3_nt: TGTGCCAGCAGCTCGCTAGCGGGAGGACCGGGCACAGATACGCAGTATTTT
cdr3_aa: CASSSLAGGPGTDTQYF
clone_size: .
cdr3_length: 17
j_call: TRBJ2-3
v_call: TRBV5-4
d_call: TRBD2

cdr3_nt: TGTGCTAGTGCCCTCAAACAGGGGGAAGGCAATGAGCAGTTCTTC
cdr3_aa: CASALKQGEGNEQFF
clone_size: .
cdr3_length: 15
j_call: TRBJ2-1
v_call: TRBV12-5
d_call: TRBD1

cdr3_nt: TGTGCCAGCAGCCCGGGTTCTGGGGAGTGGGTCCGTCACGAGCAGTACTTC
cdr3_aa: CASSPGSGEWVRHEQYF
clone_size: .
cdr3_length: 17
j_call: TRBJ2-7
v_call: TRBV7-9
d_call: .

cdr3_nt: TGTGCCAGCAGGAGACAGGGGGTGTCCTACGAGCAGTACTTC
cdr3_aa: CASRRQGVSYEQYF
clone_size: .
cdr3_length: 14
j_call: TRBJ2-7
v_call: TRBV6-5
d_call: TRBD1

cdr3_nt: TGTGCCAGCAGTTTATCGAGCGGCCGGGGGCAGTACTTC
cdr3_aa: CASSLSSGRGQYF
clone_size: .
cdr3_length: 13
j_call: TRBJ2-7
v_call: TRBV27
d_call: .

cdr3_nt: TGTGCTAGTGGTTTGGGGCAGAGCACAGATACGCAGTATTTT
cdr3_aa: CASGLGQSTDTQYF
clone_size: .
cdr3_length: 14
j_call: TRBJ2-3
v_call: TRBV12-5
d_call: .

cdr3_nt: TGTGCCAGCAGCCAAGACCCTACGGGGATGGGCAATCAGCCCCAGCATTTT
cdr3_aa: CASSQDPTGMGNQPQHF
clone_size: .
cdr3_length: 17
j_call: TRBJ1-5
v_call: TRBV14
d_call: .

cdr3_nt: TGTGCCAGCAGGACGGACTCGAACTCCTACAATGAGCAGTTCTTC
cdr3_aa: CASRTDSNSYNEQFF
clone_size: .
cdr3_length: 15
j_call: TRBJ2-1
v_call: TRBV5-4
d_call: .

cdr3_nt: TGTGCCAGCAGCTTGGCCTCGGGGAGCTCCTACAATGAGCAGTTCTTC
cdr3_aa: CASSLASGSSYNEQFF
clone_size: few
cdr3_length: 16
j_call: TRBJ2-1
v_call: TRBV5-4
d_call: .

cdr3_nt: TGTGCCAGCTCACCTAATGAGTACCAAGAGACCCAGTACTTC
cdr3_aa: CASSPNEYQETQYF
clone_size: .
cdr3_length: 14
j_call: TRBJ2-5
v_call: TRBV18
d_call: .

cdr3_nt: TGTGCCAGCAGCCCACTAGCCTACACCTACAATGAGCAGTTCTTC
cdr3_aa: CASSPLAYTYNEQFF
clone_size: .
cdr3_length: 15
j_call: TRBJ2-1
v_call: TRBV5-6
d_call: .

cdr3_nt: TGTGCTAGCTTACAGGGGGCTGGGGAGCAGTTCTTC
cdr3_aa: CASLQGAGEQFF
clone_size: .
cdr3_length: 12
j_call: TRBJ2-1
v_call: TRBV12-5
d_call: TRBD1

cdr3_nt: TGTGCCAGCAGCGACATCCTACGAAGCAGGGGGAATCAGCCCCAGCATTTT
cdr3_aa: CASSDILRSRGNQPQHF
clone_size: once
cdr3_length: 17
j_call: TRBJ1-5
v_call: TRBV5-4
d_call: TRBD1

cdr3_nt: TGTGCCAGCAGCCAAGATCGCCACCAGGCGATAAATGGCTACACCTTC
cdr3_aa: CASSQDRHQAINGYTF
clone_size: .
cdr3_length: 16
j_call: TRBJ1-2
v_call: TRBV4-2
d_call: .

cdr3_nt: TGTGCCAGCCGACGTCAGCCAGGGTTCACTGAAGCTTTCTTT
cdr3_aa: CASRRQPGFTEAFF
clone_size: .
cdr3_length: 14
j_call: TRBJ1-1
v_call: TRBV7-2
d_call: .